This T cell receptor beta chain was sequenced in a study of T cells in localized non-small cell lung cancer. This CDR3 has 15 amino acids. V dropped 5 bases and J dropped 4; count of bases not matched to a gene: 2. Germline CDR1 is MNHEY and CDR2 is SMNVEV (reference sequence). This clone was detected once. Its target is unknown. Whole-study findings and limits: In uninvolved adjacent lung, T cell clonality reached its highest value, exceeding tumor. Longer overall survival accompanied higher blood T cell density. Out of the top 100 tumor clones, a median around 57 were seen in adjacent lung.

The assay was immunoSEQ multiplex PCR, and TCRdb's table has in-frame clones only and misses some. The sample shows about 77,000 clones, around 90% of them seen only once. The chain has TRBV27 and TRBJ2-1; 13 nucleotides agree with TRBD2. This sequence originates from a woman aged 35 to 70 with stage I squamous cell lung carcinoma. The sequences come from peripheral blood, collected before any cancer treatment. The DNA for the CDR3 is TGTGCCAGCAGTCAGGGACTAGCGGGGTACAATGAGCAGTTCTTC. As protein: CASSQGLAGYNEQFF.